These 9 T cell receptor beta chains were sequenced from one sample in a study of identical twins. TCRdb re-called the 5' RACE reads through MiXCR, storing one row per CDR3 protein. The repertoire holds about 690,000 distinct CDR3 sequences, around 6.1% seen once, with about 2% in the top ten. Sequencing was done on a sample of naive T cells sorted from blood. The source is a man younger than 30 in good health.

Many counts were recorded for this clonotype. The V call is TRBV5-1, the J call TRBJ1-1; TRBD1 matches at 9 bases. The CDR3 contains 15 residues. V shed 4 bases and J 4 bases; nucleotides not matched to a gene: 8. CDR1 and CDR2 from the germline V gene are SGHRS and YFSETQ. The CDR3 region is CASSRTGAGGTEAFF. CDR3 in DNA: TGCGCCAGCAGCCGGACAGGGGCAGGAGGCACTGAAGCTTTCTTT.

Only a few counts were recorded for this clonotype. This chain links TRBV7-8 with TRBJ2-2; D is possibly TRBD2 (5 bases). V shed 1 base and J shed 3 bases, with 12 bases lying between them. From germline, CDR1 is SGHVS and CDR2 FQNEAQ. This CDR3 has 16 residues. The CDR3 nucleotides are TGTGCCAGCAGCTTAGTTTGGGGTAGCGACACCGGGGAGCTGTTTTTT. It is translated as CASSLVWGSDTGELFF.

This clonotype was seen a handful of times. J is TRBJ1-5 and V is TRBV12-3 or TRBV12-4; D possibly corresponds to TRBD1 (6 bases). The CDR3 has 14 amino acids. Deletions cut 6 bases from V and 6 bases from J, with 15 bases between. CDR3 sequence reads: CASSGLQGAQPQHF. CDR3 nucleotides: TGTGCCAGCAGCGGCCTACAGGGTGCTCAGCCCCAGCATTTT.

This rearrangement joins TRBV6-1 to TRBJ2-5, with 10 positions matching TRBD1. The CDR3 runs 15 residues. Germline V gene lookup returns CDR1 MNHNS and CDR2 SASEGT. V trimming: 8 bases; J trimming: 5 bases; junction bases outside the gene matches: 11. CDR3 loop: CASGRTGGSIETQYF. CDR3 DNA: TGTGCCAGCGGACGGACAGGGGGGAGTATCGAGACCCAGTACTTC.

There are many counts of this clonotype. The chain employs TRBV7-2 and TRBJ2-7; TRBD2 aligns across 10 bases. J was trimmed by 1 base and V by 4 bases; bases with no gene match: 7. This CDR3 is built from 16 residues. Germline CDR1 and CDR2: SGHTA and FQGNSA. The CDR3, as DNA: TGTGCCAGCAGCTATCTAGCGGGAGTCCGGTCCTACGAGCAGTACTTC. Translation: CASSYLAGVRSYEQYF. The full variable domain, completed using reference TRBV7-2 and TRBJ2-7, is GAGVSQSPSNKVTEKGKDVELRCDPISGHTALYWYRQSLGQGLEFLIYFQGNSAPDKSGLPSDRFSAERTGGSVSTLTIQRTQQEDSAVYLCASSYLAGVRSYEQYFGPGTRLTVT.

This clonotype showed up many times. The chain is built from TRBV5-1 and TRBJ2-2; D could derive from TRBD1 or TRBD2 (5 bases each). Germline V lookup: CDR1 SGHRS, CDR2 YFSETQ. V lost 4 bases and J 5 bases, leaving 12 bases between the germline ends. The CDR3 covers 14 residues. The CDR3 DNA is TGCGCCAGCAGCCTCGCCGGGACGACCGGGGAGCTGTTTTTT. Encoded protein: CASSLAGTTGELFF.

The chain recombines TRBV5-6 with TRBJ2-6, with D perhaps TRBD2 (6 bases). The CDR3 spans 16 residues. The germline V gene has CDR1 SGHDT and CDR2 YYEEEE. Trimming took off 0 bases at V and 4 bases at J, with 11 bases between the two ends. The CDR3 reads CASSLVGRNGANVLTF. DNA of the CDR3: TGTGCCAGCAGCTTGGTGGGGAGGAACGGGGCCAACGTCCTGACTTTC.

This clonotype was seen at least ten times. The chain joins TRBV29-1 to TRBJ2-1; 9 bases match TRBD2. The germline gives CDR1 SQVTM, CDR2 ANQGSEA. This CDR3 contains 13 residues. J gave up 7 bases and V 4 bases, and 5 bases lay outside the gene matches. The CDR3 DNA reads TGCAGCGTTGCAGGACTAGCGAGAAATGAGCAGTTCTTC. Translation: CSVAGLARNEQFF.

The genes are TRBV5-1 and TRBJ2-5, with a tentative D call TRBD2 (6 bases). Per germline, CDR1 SGHRS and CDR2 YFSETQ. The CDR3 runs 14 residues. V was clipped by 3 bases and J by 5 bases, with 14 bases between them. This CDR3 is CASSSGTQGETQYF. CDR3 sequence (DNA): TGCGCCAGCAGCTCCGGGACTCAGGGTGAGACCCAGTACTTC.